The sequence of this T cell receptor beta chain was determined in a study of CD8+ T cells in alopecia areata. J was trimmed by 4 bases and V by 5 bases; bases with no gene match: 6. This CDR3 contains 13 residues. Germline V lookup: CDR1 SQVTM, CDR2 ANQGSEA. This clone has a handful of counts. Antigen: not known. Researchers took lesional scalp punch biopsies and peripheral blood from people who were alopecia areata patients. PBMCs served as the source from which CD4+ and CD8+ T cells were sorted. RNA, once extracted, was reverse transcribed into cDNA for use as the sequencing template. The repertoire was sequenced with immunoSEQ multiplex PCR; TCRdb's copy has only in-frame clones and lacks some. This table has roughly 180,000 clones, roughly 59% appearing once. Findings and limits, study-wide: Lesional scalp exceeded normal scalp in clonality, especially in alopecia totalis/universalis. Relative to mice, TCR sharing across patients was less clear, a difference possibly HLA-related.

The source is a human donor with alopecia areata. The chain combines TRBV29-1 with TRBJ1-1; 8 bases agree with TRBD1. Source: CD4+ T cells sorted from blood, taken at week 0. The CDR3 coding sequence is TGCAGCGTTCAAGGACAGGGAGGCACTGAAGCTTTCTTT. This sequence encodes CSVQGQGGTEAFF. The full variable domain, completed using reference TRBV29-1 and TRBJ1-1, is SAVISQKPSRDICQRGTSLTIQCQVDSQVTMMFWYRQQPGQSLTLIATANQGSEATYESGFVIDKFPISRPNLTFSTLTVSNMSPEDSSIYLCSVQGQGGTEAFFGQGTRLTVV.